Shown below are 9 T cell receptor beta chains from a single sample sequenced in a study of cytomegalovirus exposure and HLA in healthy donors. Primers included in the PCR were 60 Vbeta and 13 Jbeta primers. Sequenced by immunoSEQ multiplex PCR; TCRdb stores in-frame clones only, minus some. The sample carries roughly 80,000 clones, around two thirds recorded once. The sequencing sample was made of PBMCs. The receptors were sampled from a woman aged 45-65 years in good health and CMV-seropositive.

This chain links TRBV19 with TRBJ1-1; tentatively, D is TRBD1 (5 bases). Germline V gene data show CDR1 as LNHDA and CDR2 as SQIVND (reference sequence). The CDR3 has 14 amino acids. V was trimmed by 3 bases and J by 4 bases, leaving 12 bases between them. This CDR3 reads CASSISGLGTEAFF. The CDR3 DNA reads as TGTGCCAGTAGTATTTCAGGGCTGGGCACTGAAGCTTTCTTT.

The count of this clone is one. This chain uses TRBV7-2 with TRBJ2-1; 8 bases match TRBD2. Germline CDR1 is SGHTA and CDR2 is FQGNSA. V was clipped by 3 bases and J by 4 bases; unmatched bases: 5. CDR3 length: 15 amino acids. CDR3 sequence: CASSLGLVAYNEQFF. The CDR3 DNA reads as TGTGCCAGCAGCTTGGGACTAGTCGCTTACAATGAGCAGTTCTTC.

V gene TRBV5-1 combines with J gene TRBJ2-7, with D possibly being TRBD2 (6 bases). CDR1 is SGHRS, CDR2 YFSETQ, per germline. The CDR3 totals 14 residues. The V end lost 2 bases, the J end lost 2 bases, and 11 bases lay between the germline ends. CDR3 protein: CASSFLGGPYEQYF. CDR3 coding DNA: TGCGCCAGCAGCTTTCTCGGGGGTCCCTACGAGCAGTACTTC.

The rearrangement links TRBV5-4 to TRBJ2-7; D is ambiguous. This CDR3 is built from 12 residues. Trimming removed 0 bases from V and 6 bases from J, with 7 bases in between. Germline assignment: CDR1 SGHNT and CDR2 YYREEE (reference sequence). CDR3 DNA sequence: TGTGCCAGCAGCTTGGGGTCGGGCGAGCAGTACTTC. Residues: CASSLGSGEQYF.

This clone turned up a few times. The chain uses TRBV6-5 and TRBJ1-2, with D unresolved. The CDR3 is 16 residues long. V lost 0 bases and J lost 4, with 15 bases in between. Germline values: CDR1 MNHEY, CDR2 SVGAGI. CDR3 bases: TGTGCCAGCAGTTACTCTCTGGGAGGTGTGGCCTATGGCTACACCTTC. Protein: CASSYSLGGVAYGYTF.

This clone has more than one count but fewer than ten. The J gene is TRBJ1-1, the V gene TRBV2; D ambiguous. Germline V gives CDR1 SNHLY, CDR2 FYNNEI. This CDR3 is 12 amino acids long. V dropped 7 bases and J dropped 0 bases, with 6 bases sitting between them. CDR3 sequence: CASTVLNTEAFF. CDR3 nucleotides: TGTGCCAGCACAGTTCTGAACACTGAAGCTTTCTTT.

The chain uses TRBV10-3 and TRBJ2-5; 9 nucleotides match TRBD2. The CDR3 contains 13 residues. The germline V gene has CDR1 ENHRY and CDR2 SYGVKD. Trimming took 8 bases from V and 2 from J; bases not matched to a gene: 3. The CDR3 here is CAIGSGGQETQYF. CDR3 nucleotides: TGTGCCATCGGGAGCGGGGGGCAAGAGACCCAGTACTTC.

The chain has TRBV4-1 and TRBJ2-1, with 7 bases matching TRBD1. V dropped 6 bases and J dropped 5; count of bases not matched to a gene: 7. The CDR3 extends over 14 amino acids. Germline V gene data show CDR1 as MGHRA and CDR2 as YSYEKL. CDR3 loop: CASSFGTVDNEQFF. The CDR3 DNA sequence: TGCGCCAGCAGTTTCGGGACAGTTGACAATGAGCAGTTCTTC.

This clone was found once. The chain uses TRBV15 and TRBJ1-1, with a possible D match to TRBD1 (5 bases). This CDR3 is built from 15 residues. Germline V CDR1 and CDR2: LNHNV, YYDKDF (reference sequence). V lost 1 base to trimming and J lost 2 bases, with 11 bases between them. CDR3: CATSRGGAGNTEAFF. The DNA for the CDR3 is TGTGCCACCAGCAGAGGAGGGGCGGGAAACACTGAAGCTTTCTTT.